The rows below give T cell receptor beta chains drawn from one sample of a study of blood T cell repertoires in COVID-19. TCRdb's copy holds only in-frame clones and misses some; the assay was immunoSEQ multiplex PCR. This table holds approximately 96,000 clones, approximately 84% found once. The sample taken for sequencing was peripheral blood. These receptor sequences come from a woman of 80 years or more with acute or convalescent COVID-19. The conserved cysteine and the conserved F or W are not part of the CDR3 here. The D gene is left open where the match is weak.

V: TRBV9
D: NA
J: TRBJ2-5
CDR3: ASSVGRGARETQY

V: TRBV6-5
D: TRBD2
J: TRBJ2-7
CDR3: ASSYWAGGQQY

V: TRBV7-6
D: NA
J: TRBJ2-5
CDR3: ASSLGSSLAETQY

V: TRBV2
D: NA
J: TRBJ1-5
CDR3: ASSEAGNSNQPQH

V: TRBV30
D: NA
J: TRBJ2-7
CDR3: AWSARYEQY

V: TRBV4-1
D: TRBD1
J: TRBJ1-4
CDR3: ASSQDRETGGKGEKLF

V: TRBV9
D: NA
J: TRBJ2-1
CDR3: ASSVADSYNEQF

V: TRBV6-5
D: NA
J: TRBJ1-3
CDR3: ASRPGVGNTIY

V: TRBV11-3
D: NA
J: TRBJ2-1
CDR3: ASSFSPNSHEQF

V: TRBV6-6
D: TRBD1
J: TRBJ2-3
CDR3: ASTTGQGALNTQY

V: TRBV5-4
D: NA
J: TRBJ1-4
CDR3: ASSSGLGKATNEKLF

V: TRBV6-2/TRBV6-3
D: TRBD2
J: TRBJ2-3
CDR3: ASSYRASGRTDTQY

V: TRBV5-6
D: NA
J: TRBJ1-1
CDR3: ASSLGGNPEAF

V: TRBV4-3
D: NA
J: TRBJ1-2
CDR3: ASSQDIQGRDGYT

V: TRBV9
D: TRBD1
J: TRBJ2-7
CDR3: ASSVGQGSFNEQY

V: TRBV5-1
D: TRBD1
J: TRBJ2-1
CDR3: ASSFGRGRYNEQF

V: TRBV24-1
D: TRBD1
J: TRBJ1-1
CDR3: ATSDPRTGGTEAF

V: TRBV5-1
D: NA
J: TRBJ1-1
CDR3: ASSREQGTEAF

V: TRBV12-2
D: NA
J: TRBJ2-2
CDR3: ASRSLLMGPPPGELF

V: TRBV5-1
D: NA
J: TRBJ2-3
CDR3: ASSLYLNTDTQY

V: TRBV7-2
D: NA
J: TRBJ2-5
CDR3: ASSSGAKETQY

V: TRBV18
D: NA
J: TRBJ1-2
CDR3: ASRAAINYGYT

V: TRBV11-2
D: NA
J: TRBJ1-3
CDR3: ASSPYSGNTIY

V: TRBV28
D: NA
J: TRBJ2-3
CDR3: ASNSLSDWSTDTQY

V: TRBV3-1/TRBV3-2
D: NA
J: TRBJ1-5
CDR3: ASSQERSSNQPQH

V: TRBV6-5
D: NA
J: TRBJ1-5
CDR3: ASGGGYSNQPQH